The 10 T cell receptor beta chains listed next were all sequenced from one sample in a study of cytomegalovirus exposure and HLA in healthy donors. The PCR used 60 Vbeta and 13 Jbeta primers. Measured with immunoSEQ multiplex PCR; TCRdb has only the in-frame clones, and not every one. The profile shows some 140,000 clones, 70% to 80% of them singletons. The source material was PBMCs. These receptors came from a woman aged 45-65 years in good health and CMV-seropositive.

This rearrangement joins TRBV9 to TRBJ2-2; 14 nucleotides match TRBD2. Germline V lookup: CDR1 SGDLS, CDR2 YYNGEE. CDR3 length equals 17 residues. V was clipped by 3 bases and J by 5 bases; unmatched bases: 6. DNA of the CDR3: TGTGCCAGCAGCGGGACTAGCGGGGGGACACAAACCGGGGAGCTGTTTTTT. Amino acid sequence: CASSGTSGGTQTGELFF. The full variable domain, its missing parts supplied by reference TRBV9 and TRBJ2-2, is DSGVTQTPKHLITATGQRVTLRCSPRSGDLSVYWYQQSLDQGLQFLIQYYNGEERAKGNILERFSAQQFPDLHSELNLSSLELGDSALYFCASSGTSGGTQTGELFFGEGSRLTVL.

This clone has only a few counts. The V call is TRBV28, the J call TRBJ2-7; a possible D gene is TRBD2 (6 bases). The CDR3 totals 13 residues. Germline lookup yields CDR1 MDHEN and CDR2 SYDVKM. V was trimmed by 2 bases and J by 6 bases, leaving 11 bases between them. This chain's CDR3 is CASSLVRGGEQYF. CDR3 sequence (DNA): TGTGCCAGCAGTTTAGTCCGGGGAGGCGAGCAGTACTTC.

The chain carries TRBV5-6 and TRBJ1-1, with TRBD1 as a possible D gene (6 bases). Trimming left V 5 bases short and J 2 bases short, with 16 bases between. CDR1 SGHDT and CDR2 YYEEEE come from the germline V gene. The CDR3 extends over 15 amino acids. The CDR3 nucleotides read TGTGCCAGCAGGAAGTTGGCAGGGGCAAACACTGAAGCTTTCTTT. Amino acid sequence: CASRKLAGANTEAFF.

This clone came up once. The chain couples TRBV5-5 to TRBJ2-3; D is unclear. The V gene lost 4 bases and the J gene lost 0 bases, with 15 bases spanning the gap. Germline V gene lookup returns CDR1 SGHKS and CDR2 YYEKEE (reference sequence). This CDR3 has 16 amino acids. CDR3 in DNA: TGTGCCAGCAGCCTGGACCGGAGTGCTAGCACAGATACGCAGTATTTT. Translated: CASSLDRSASTDTQYF.

J is TRBJ1-4 and V is TRBV5-1; TRBD1 agrees at 10 bases. In germline, CDR1 is SGHRS, CDR2 YFSETQ. The V and J ends lost 5 bases and 5 bases, in that order; junction bases with no gene match: 6. The CDR3 loop spans 15 amino acids. The CDR3 loop reads CASSSPGQGNEKLFF. The CDR3 bases are TGCGCCAGCAGTTCCCCGGGACAGGGGAATGAAAAACTGTTTTTT. Filled out from reference TRBV5-1 and TRBJ1-4, the complete variable domain reads KAGVTQTPRYLIKTRGQQVTLSCSPISGHRSVSWYQQTPGQGLQFLFEYFSETQRNKGNFPGRFSGRQFSNSRSEMNVSTLELGDSALYLCASSSPGQGNEKLFFGSGTQLSVL.

The V call is TRBV6-1, the J call TRBJ2-4; the match to TRBD1 covers 7 bases. CDR1 and CDR2 from the germline V gene are MNHNS and SASEGT. The junction had 15 bases not matched to a gene; V was cut back by 7 bases and J by 12 bases. The CDR3 contains 14 residues. CDR3 DNA: TGTGCCAGCAAAATGGGGACAGACGTTGACAGTCAGTACTTC. This sequence encodes CASKMGTDVDSQYF.

This clone was detected once. The chain recombines TRBV5-6 with TRBJ2-1; D is ambiguous. The CDR3 extends over 14 amino acids. Trimming pared 1 base from V and 5 bases from J, leaving 10 bases between. The germline V gene has CDR1 SGHDT and CDR2 YYEEEE. The CDR3 protein is CASSLTLANNEQFF. CDR3 coding DNA: TGTGCCAGCAGCTTGACGTTAGCAAACAATGAGCAGTTCTTC.

The V gene is TRBV5-4, the J gene TRBJ2-6, with 7 bases lining up with TRBD1. The CDR3 covers 16 residues. Germline loops: CDR1 SGHNT, CDR2 YYREEE (reference sequence). V was pared by 4 bases and J by 2 bases, with 6 bases of the junction left unmatched. The CDR3 sequence: CASSAVGGAGANVLTF. CDR3 nucleotides: TGTGCCAGCAGCGCGGTAGGGGGCGCTGGGGCCAACGTCCTGACTTTC. Full variable domain (outside the CDR3, taken from reference TRBV5-4 and TRBJ2-6): ETGVTQSPTHLIKTRGQQVTLRCSSQSGHNTVSWYQQALGQGPQFIFQYYREEENGRGNFPPRFSGLQFPNYSSELNVNALELDDSALYLCASSAVGGAGANVLTFGAGSRLTVL.

This chain joins TRBV28 and TRBJ2-4; D possibly corresponds to TRBD1 (6 bases). Germline V CDR1 and CDR2: MDHEN, SYDVKM. Trimming removed 6 bases from V and 8 bases from J, with 14 bases in between. The CDR3 consists of 13 residues. The CDR3 sequence: CASRTPGQYIQYF. The CDR3 bases are TGTGCCAGCAGGACCCCCGGACAGTACATTCAGTACTTC. Full variable domain (rest looked up from reference TRBV28 and TRBJ2-4): DVKVTQSSRYLVKRTGEKVFLECVQDMDHENMFWYRQDPGLGLRLIYFSYDVKMKEKGDIPEGYSVSREKKERFSLILESASTNQTSMYLCASRTPGQYIQYFGAGTRLSVL.

CDR3 protein: CASSLVGGGDTGELFF. DNA for the CDR3: TGTGCCAGCAGCTTAGTTGGCGGGGGGGACACCGGGGAGCTGTTTTTT. The chain uses TRBV7-2 and TRBJ2-2, with 9 bases matching TRBD2. With V trimmed by 1 base and J by 3 bases, 3 bases remained unmatched. The CDR3 extends over 16 amino acids. In germline, CDR1 is SGHTA, CDR2 FQGNSA.